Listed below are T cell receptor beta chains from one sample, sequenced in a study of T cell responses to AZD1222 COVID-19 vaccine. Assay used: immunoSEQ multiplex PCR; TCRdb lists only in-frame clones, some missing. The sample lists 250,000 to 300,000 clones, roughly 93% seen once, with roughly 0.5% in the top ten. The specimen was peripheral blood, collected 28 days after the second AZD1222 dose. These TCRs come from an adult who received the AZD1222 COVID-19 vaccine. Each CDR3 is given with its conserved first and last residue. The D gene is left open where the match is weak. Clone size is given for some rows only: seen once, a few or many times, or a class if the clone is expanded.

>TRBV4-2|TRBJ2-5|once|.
CASSPGEAQETQYF
TGTGCCAGCAGCCCTGGGGAGGCTCAAGAGACCCAGTACTTC
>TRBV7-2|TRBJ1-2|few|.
CASSFDRRDGYTF
TGTGCCAGCAGCTTCGACAGACGAGATGGCTACACCTTC
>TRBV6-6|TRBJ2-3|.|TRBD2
CASSQSSGERVNVTDTQYF
TGTGCCAGCAGTCAAAGCAGCGGGGAAAGGGTTAATGTCACAGATACGCAGTATTTT
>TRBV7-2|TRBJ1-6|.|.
CASSPRVGNSPLHF
TGTGCCAGCAGTCCCAGGGTTGGTAATTCACCCCTCCACTTT
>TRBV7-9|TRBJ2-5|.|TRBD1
CANGLGTGGAETQYF
TGTGCTAACGGCTTAGGGACAGGGGGCGCGGAGACCCAGTACTTC
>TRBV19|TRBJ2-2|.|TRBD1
CASSTLTGGYAGELFF
TGTGCCAGTAGTACCCTGACAGGGGGCTACGCCGGGGAGCTGTTTTTT
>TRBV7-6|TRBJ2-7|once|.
CASSSEGGAKQYF
TGTGCCAGCAGCTCGGAGGGCGGGGCAAAGCAGTACTTC
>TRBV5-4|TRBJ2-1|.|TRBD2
CASSSGGSYNEQFF
TGTGCCAGCAGCTCGGGGGGCTCCTACAATGAGCAGTTCTTC
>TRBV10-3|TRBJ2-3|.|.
CAISDGSTDTQYF
TGTGCCATCAGTGATGGTAGCACAGATACGCAGTATTTT
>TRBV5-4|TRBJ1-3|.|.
CASSLEGTRSGNTIYF
TGTGCCAGCAGCTTGGAGGGGACTCGCTCTGGAAACACCATATATTTT
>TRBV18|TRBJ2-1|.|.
CASSPTAGKGEQFF
TGTGCCAGCTCACCAACGGCGGGGAAGGGTGAGCAGTTCTTC